This TCR beta chain was recovered during a study of blood T cell repertoires in COVID-19 (dated by TCRdb to 2020 to 2022). At the level of the whole study: Collaborator samples came from the United States, Italy and Spain and covered acute and convalescent phases of COVID-19. Sample metadata almost always included a de-identified subject ID, COVID-19 status, age in years and sex. The prospective study material was composed of cDNA or gDNA derived from T cells, B-cell-depleted T cells, or PBMCs. Deeply sampled blood TCRbeta repertoires from subjects exposed to, actively infected with, or recovered from COVID-19 were included in the dataset. Samples came from the ongoing ImmuneRACE study (first 160 participants) plus 1,254 subjects from 6 global collaborators. The repertoires were released in a freely available public database meant as a resource for research on the immune response to SARS-CoV-2. Where available, HLA class I and class II types were obtained from metadata supplied by the sample provider rather than from assay-based typing. General findings and caveats noted by the study authors: Clinical and demographic metadata were provided uncurated, with the amount varying by source and participant.

Comment on this clone: Its antigen remains undetermined. No qualities accompany the bases; no much larger clone lies one base away.

TCRbeta CDR3 regions were amplified from genomic DNA by means of the immunoSEQ Assay, a bias-controlled multiplex PCR. The authors' pipeline ran thus. The number of nucleated cells in each sample was estimated by amplification of reference gene primers within the assay. To quantify the absolute abundance of each unique TCRbeta CDR3 rearrangement, sequence reads were collapsed and filtered. For each sample, productive Simpson clonality was calculated as the square root of Simpson's diversity index over productive rearrangements. As stored in TCRdb, this immuneACCESS dataset retains in-frame rearrangements with V and J assigned. A fraction of the clones does not appear; measured against another copy, unresolved V genes explain less than half of the discrepancy, and the remainder lacks a known reason. The D gene and trimming were derived from the DNA, and the V and J assignments and clone size from that table. A total of roughly 200,000 clones appear in this sample, more than 80% of them only once. The ten largest clones capture roughly 7.7% of the sample.

Collaborating institutions collected whole blood in K2EDTA tubes following their own protocols. For TCRbeta analysis, collaborators shipped samples as frozen whole blood, isolated PBMCs, or DNA extracted from either of those sample types. The germline V gene specifies MDHEN as CDR1 and SYDVKM as CDR2. The CDR3 numbers 15 residues from cysteine through phenylalanine. Solely the CDR3 DNA is kept, with 45 bases framed from the first base. Relative to germline, V is 1 base shorter and J is 4 bases shorter, with 11 bases between their ends. Recombination linked TRBV28 to TRBJ1-5; a tentative D match to TRBD1 spans 5 bases. The clonotype was recovered from a woman between 55 and 75 years old with acute or convalescent COVID-19. The sample consisted of peripheral blood. This receptor carries the CDR3 CASSLLDGGNQPQHF. The sequenced DNA: TGTGCCAGCAGTTTATTAGACGGGGGGAATCAGCCCCAGCATTTT.